Each of the 27 T cell receptor beta chains below was sequenced from the same sample in a study of blood T cell repertoires in COVID-19. Some clones are missing from TCRdb's copy, which holds only in-frame ones; the method was immunoSEQ multiplex PCR. The sample holds 250,000 to 300,000 clones, roughly 90% seen once. Source material: PBMCs or T cells enriched from blood (not recorded which). Source of these receptors: a woman aged 25 to 39 who had recovered from COVID-19.

The J gene is TRBJ2-7, the V gene TRBV7-9; TRBD2 aligns across 7 bases. The germline CDR1 and CDR2 sequences are SEHNR and FQNEAQ (reference sequence). J gave up 3 bases and V 1 base, and 9 bases lay outside the gene matches. This CDR3 spans 16 amino acids. Written as DNA, the CDR3 is TGTGCCAGCAGCTTAGATAGACTAGCCTCCGGCTACGAGCAGTACTTC. Encoded protein: CASSLDRLASGYEQYF. Looking up the rest from reference TRBV7-9 and TRBJ2-7 gives the full variable domain: DTGVSQNPRHKITKRGQNVTFRCDPISEHNRLYWYRQTLGQGPEFLTYFQNEAQLEKSRLLSDRFSAERPKGSFSTLEIQRTEQGDSAMYLCASSLDRLASGYEQYFGPGTRLTVT.

This chain connects TRBV3-1 (or the pseudogene TRBV3-2) to TRBJ2-1; D is undetermined. The germline V gene encodes CDR1 LGHDT and CDR2 YNNKEL (reference sequence). Trimming removed 1 base at V and 5 bases at J, with 12 bases between. The CDR3 has 15 amino acids. In nucleotides, the CDR3 is TGTGCCAGCAGCCAAGGGGCCTTATGGAACAATGAGCAGTTCTTC. The encoded protein is CASSQGALWNNEQFF.

The rearrangement joins TRBV30 to TRBJ1-5; perhaps TRBD1 as D (5 bases). Germline CDR1 GTSNPN, CDR2 SVGIG (reference sequence). The CDR3 loop spans 14 amino acids. V lost 1 base, J lost 3 bases, and 10 bases lay in between. The CDR3 coding sequence is TGTGCCTGGAGTGACGGCAGGGTCAATCAGCCCCAGCATTTT. Amino acids: CAWSDGRVNQPQHF.

The chain recombines TRBV7-2 with TRBJ1-5; unclear D gene. Germline values: CDR1 SGHTA, CDR2 FQGNSA. V lost 5 bases and J lost 2, with 7 bases in between. The CDR3 contains 13 residues. The CDR3 coding sequence is TGTGCCAGCAGCAGAGAGGGCAATCAGCCCCAGCATTTT. Translating gives CASSREGNQPQHF.

In this sample, this clone turned up once. The chain links TRBV21-1 to TRBJ2-6; the DNA was not compared with TRBD2, the D call given in the table. TRBV21-1 is shown as a pseudogene. The CDR3 totals 18 residues. CDR3 loop: CASSKVGLQQTGANVLTF. The DNA of the CDR3 is TGTGCCAGCAGCAAAGTGGGACTTCAGCAGACTGGGGCCAACGTCCTGACTTTC.

CDR3 residues: CASSHGVFGYTF. The CDR3 nucleotides are TGTGCCAGCAGCCACGGTGTTTTTGGCTACACCTTC. The chain employs TRBV6-2 or TRBV6-3 and TRBJ1-2, with unresolved D. This CDR3 has 12 residues. The V end lost 6 bases, the J end lost 7 bases, and 12 bases lay between the germline ends. The germline gives CDR1 MNHEY, CDR2 SVGEGT.

This rearrangement joins TRBV7-3 to TRBJ2-7; TRBD1 matches at 8 bases. J gave up 0 bases and V 4 bases, and 5 bases lay outside the gene matches. Germline CDR1 SGHTA, CDR2 FQGTGA. The CDR3 has 15 residues. The CDR3 region is CASSWDRTSSYEQYF. CDR3 bases: TGTGCCAGCAGCTGGGACAGGACGAGCTCCTACGAGCAGTACTTC.

The V and J genes are TRBV4-3 and TRBJ2-1; a possible D gene is TRBD2 (5 bases). Germline V gene sequence: CDR1 LGHNA, CDR2 YSLEER. The V gene lost 8 bases and the J gene lost 8 bases, with 19 bases spanning the gap. The CDR3 spans 14 residues. The CDR3 DNA reads TGCGCCAGCTCCTTCGGGATCCCTAGCCATGAGCAGTTCTTC. Translating it yields CASSFGIPSHEQFF.

This clone came up once. The rearrangement joins TRBV2 to TRBJ2-1; 11 nucleotides agree with TRBD2. J gave up 4 bases and V 6 bases, and 8 bases lay outside the gene matches. There are 16 residues in the CDR3. CDR1 and CDR2 (germline): SNHLY, FYNNEI. This chain's CDR3 is CASRDTSGRGYNEQFF. The CDR3 DNA follows: TGTGCCAGCAGGGACACTAGCGGGAGAGGTTACAATGAGCAGTTCTTC.

This clone appeared a single time. The chain joins TRBV29-1 to TRBJ2-1, with D perhaps TRBD2 (5 bases). The CDR3 has 14 amino acids. CDR1 and CDR2 (germline): SQVTM, ANQGSEA. V was trimmed by 4 bases and J by 4 bases, leaving 14 bases between them. The CDR3 spells CSVVRLAGYNEQFF. Written as DNA, the CDR3 is TGCAGCGTTGTACGGCTAGCAGGATACAATGAGCAGTTCTTC.

J is TRBJ1-3 and V is TRBV3-1 (or the pseudogene TRBV3-2), with D possibly matching TRBD1 (5 bases). Trimming left V 4 bases short and J 0 bases short, with 13 bases between. This CDR3 contains 16 residues. CDR1 is LGHDT, CDR2 YNNKEL, per germline (reference sequence). DNA for the CDR3: TGTGCCAGCAGCCCACAGGCCCTGAGCTCTGGAAACACCATATATTTT. Translated, it gives CASSPQALSSGNTIYF.

The rearrangement links TRBV7-2 to TRBJ2-5; 10 nucleotides match TRBD1. The CDR3 loop spans 16 amino acids. Trimming at V came to 1 base and at J to 1 base, leaving 3 bases not matched to a gene. CDR1 is SGHTA and CDR2 is FQGNSA in the germline V gene. CDR3 sequence: CASSLGTGGFQETQYF. The CDR3 bases are TGTGCCAGCAGCTTAGGGACAGGGGGGTTCCAAGAGACCCAGTACTTC.

This chain links TRBV19 with TRBJ2-1; 9 bases are shared with TRBD2. J was trimmed by 6 bases and V by 8 bases; bases with no gene match: 5. CDR1 and CDR2 from the germline V gene are LNHDA and SQIVND (reference sequence). This CDR3 comprises 13 residues. The CDR3: CASSAGGSNEQFF. The CDR3 region has the DNA TGTGCCAGTTCTGCGGGAGGGAGCAATGAGCAGTTCTTC.

In nucleotides, the CDR3 is TGTGCCAGCAACCCCCGTAGGGGGGGCAATGAGCAGTTCTTC. Protein: CASNPRRGGNEQFF. The chain couples TRBV6-2 or TRBV6-3 to TRBJ2-1; D possibly corresponds to TRBD2 (7 bases). Per germline, CDR1 MNHEY and CDR2 SVGEGT. CDR3 length: 14 amino acids. The V gene lost 7 bases and the J gene lost 6 bases, with 16 bases spanning the gap.

CDR3 residues: CASSTGQTRYGYTF. CDR3 bases: TGTGCCAGCAGCACGGGACAGACCCGCTATGGCTACACCTTC. The chain carries TRBV7-8 and TRBJ1-2, with TRBD1 identical over 7 bases. Germline CDR1 is SGHVS and CDR2 is FQNEAQ. This CDR3 has 14 amino acids. J was trimmed by 4 bases and V by 5 bases; bases with no gene match: 7.

The V and J genes are TRBV6-2 or TRBV6-3 and TRBJ1-5, with unresolved D. This CDR3 spans 14 amino acids. Looked up from germline, CDR1 is MNHEY and CDR2 is SVGEGT. V dropped 1 base and J dropped 5 bases, with 9 bases sitting between them. The CDR3 sequence: CASSYWTNDQPQHF. In nucleotides, the CDR3 is TGTGCCAGCAGTTACTGGACTAATGATCAGCCCCAGCATTTT.

Here the CDR3 reads CASSLEVGGETQYF. CDR3 nucleotide sequence: TGCGCCAGCAGCTTGGAAGTAGGGGGAGAGACCCAGTACTTC. The V and J genes are TRBV5-1 and TRBJ2-5; TRBD1 is a possible D gene (6 bases). Germline CDR1 SGHRS, CDR2 YFSETQ. The CDR3 is 14 amino acids. V lost 0 bases to trimming and J lost 4 bases, with 10 bases between them.

The J gene is TRBJ1-5, the V gene TRBV9; no clear D. Trimming pared 0 bases from V and 4 bases from J, leaving 8 bases between. The CDR3 extends over 14 amino acids. CDR1 is SGDLS and CDR2 is YYNGEE in the germline V gene. The CDR3 here is CASSVGSGNQPQHF. The CDR3 DNA reads TGTGCCAGCAGCGTAGGCAGCGGGAATCAGCCCCAGCATTTT. The full variable domain, with the rest looked up from reference TRBV9 and TRBJ1-5, is DSGVTQTPKHLITATGQRVTLRCSPRSGDLSVYWYQQSLDQGLQFLIQYYNGEERAKGNILERFSAQQFPDLHSELNLSSLELGDSALYFCASSVGSGNQPQHFGDGTRLSIL.

The chain uses TRBV25-1 and TRBJ2-2; D uncertain. This CDR3 is 15 amino acids long. V was pared by 3 bases and J by 4 bases, with 12 bases between. Germline assignment: CDR1 MGHDK and CDR2 SYGVNS. The CDR3 sequence: CASSDLRHITGELFF. In DNA, the CDR3 is TGTGCCAGCAGTGATTTACGACATATCACCGGGGAGCTGTTTTTT.

This clone was recorded once. The chain combines TRBV2 with TRBJ1-2; maybe TRBD1 (6 bases). Germline values: CDR1 SNHLY, CDR2 FYNNEI. V shed 6 bases and J shed 5 bases, with 10 bases lying between them. The CDR3 runs 12 residues. The CDR3 loop is CASSVTGYGYTF. The CDR3 coding sequence is TGTGCCAGCAGCGTTACAGGGTATGGCTACACCTTC.

J is TRBJ2-5 and V is TRBV30; 7 bases fit TRBD2. The V segment lost 3 bases and the J segment 7 bases; nucleotides outside the gene matches: 5. The CDR3 has 12 residues. Germline loops: CDR1 GTSNPN, CDR2 SVGIG (reference sequence). The CDR3 region is CAWRGRDLTQYF. For the CDR3, the DNA is TGTGCCTGGAGAGGGAGGGATTTGACCCAGTACTTC.

V is TRBV28 and J is TRBJ1-2; 9 bases line up with TRBD1. Germline V gene sequence: CDR1 MDHEN, CDR2 SYDVKM. CDR3 length equals 15 residues. Trimming cost V 4 bases and J 7 bases; bases outside gene matches: 10. The CDR3 nucleotides read TGTGCCAGCAGTTCGCCGCCGGGACAGGGTTCTGGCTACACCTTC. It specifies CASSSPPGQGSGYTF.

V is TRBV5-1 and J is TRBJ2-7; 9 nucleotides match TRBD2. The germline gives CDR1 SGHRS, CDR2 YFSETQ. The CDR3 is 16 residues long. V dropped 1 base and J dropped 6; count of bases not matched to a gene: 11. The CDR3 spells CASSLSRRLAGSEQYF. CDR3 sequence (DNA): TGCGCCAGCAGCTTGAGTCGTCGGCTAGCGGGAAGCGAGCAGTACTTC. The full variable domain, in which reference TRBV5-1 and TRBJ2-7 provide the parts outside the CDR3, is KAGVTQTPRYLIKTRGQQVTLSCSPISGHRSVSWYQQTPGQGLQFLFEYFSETQRNKGNFPGRFSGRQFSNSRSEMNVSTLELGDSALYLCASSLSRRLAGSEQYFGPGTRLTVT.

This clone is a singleton in its sample. The chain joins TRBV28 to TRBJ2-5; TRBD1 is a possible D gene (7 bases). This CDR3 is built from 16 residues. Germline CDR1 MDHEN, CDR2 SYDVKM. Deletions cut 0 bases from V and 3 bases from J, with 14 bases between. The CDR3 region has the DNA TGTGCCAGCAGTTTATGGGCGGGACAGCGCAAAGAGACCCAGTACTTC. Residues: CASSLWAGQRKETQYF.

The V call is TRBV27, the J call TRBJ2-6, with a possible D match to TRBD2 (6 bases). Germline CDR1 and CDR2: MNHEY and SMNVEV (reference sequence). The CDR3 is 15 amino acids. Between the trimmed V and J ends, which lost 7 bases and 0 bases, there was a span of 10 bases. CDR3 region: CASTSGGSGANVLTF. CDR3 DNA: TGTGCCAGCACCTCCGGGGGCTCTGGGGCCAACGTCCTGACTTTC.

The chain links TRBV14 to TRBJ2-2; TRBD2 might be the D (6 bases). The V gene's germline CDR1 is SGHDN and CDR2 FVKESK. V gave up 4 bases and J gave up 2 bases, with 20 bases separating them. The CDR3 is 18 amino acids. CDR3 residues: CASSPQQGGRVNTGELFF. In DNA, the CDR3 is TGTGCCAGCAGCCCCCAGCAAGGAGGGCGCGTAAACACCGGGGAGCTGTTTTTT.

The chain joins TRBV18 to TRBJ2-1; 12 nucleotides agree with TRBD2. Trimming took 4 bases from V and 4 from J; bases not matched to a gene: 5. Germline V gene data show CDR1 as KGHSH and CDR2 as LQKENI. This CDR3 has 16 amino acids. CDR3: CASSLTGTSGYNEQFF. The CDR3, as DNA: TGTGCCAGCTCACTTACCGGGACTAGCGGGTACAATGAGCAGTTCTTC.